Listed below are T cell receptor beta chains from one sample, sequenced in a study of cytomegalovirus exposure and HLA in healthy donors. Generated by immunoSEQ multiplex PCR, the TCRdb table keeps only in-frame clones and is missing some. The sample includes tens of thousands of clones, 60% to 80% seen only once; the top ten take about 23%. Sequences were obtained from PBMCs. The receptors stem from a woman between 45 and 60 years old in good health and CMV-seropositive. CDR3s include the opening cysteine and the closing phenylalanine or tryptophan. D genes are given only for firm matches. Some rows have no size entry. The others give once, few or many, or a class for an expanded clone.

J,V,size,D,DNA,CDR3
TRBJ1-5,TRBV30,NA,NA,TGTGCCCTTGGGCAGGGACTTACTAACCAGCCCCAGCATTTT,CALGQGLTNQPQHF
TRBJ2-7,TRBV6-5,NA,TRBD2,TGTGCCAGCAGTTATACGACTAGCGGGGGGCACTACGAGCAGTACTTC,CASSYTTSGGHYEQYF
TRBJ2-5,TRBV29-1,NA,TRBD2,TGCAGCGTCTCCCGCGGGGGGACCCAGTACTTC,CSVSRGGTQYF
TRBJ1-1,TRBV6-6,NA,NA,TGTGCCAGCAGCACGGACGGGGGTCGGACTGAAGCTTTCTTT,CASSTDGGRTEAFF
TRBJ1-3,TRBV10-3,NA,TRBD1,TGTGCCATCAGCGGGACAGGGGCTGGAAACACCATATATTTT,CAISGTGAGNTIYF
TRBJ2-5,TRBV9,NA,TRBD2,TGTGCCAGCAGCGCCTCGGGAGGGGGGACCCAGTACTTC,CASSASGGGTQYF
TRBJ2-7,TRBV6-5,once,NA,TGTGCCAGCAGGAACTCCAGGTCAGCCTACGAGCAGTACTTC,CASRNSRSAYEQYF
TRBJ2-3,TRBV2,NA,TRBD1,TGTGCCAGCGGGGGACAGGTACCAGATACGCAGTATTTT,CASGGQVPDTQYF
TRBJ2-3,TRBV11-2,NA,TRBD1,TGTGCCAGCAGCTTAGCAGGGGGCTTAGTAGATACGCAGTATTTT,CASSLAGGLVDTQYF
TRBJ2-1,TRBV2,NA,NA,TGTGCCAGCAGTGAAGGCAGTGAGCAGTTCTTC,CASSEGSEQFF
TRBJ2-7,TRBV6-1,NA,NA,TGTGCCAGCAGTGTAGCCAGGACCTACGAGCAGTACTTC,CASSVARTYEQYF
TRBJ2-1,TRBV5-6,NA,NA,TGTGCCAGCAGCTTGGTTTTGTCAGAACGCGGCTCCTACAATGAGCAGTTCTTC,CASSLVLSERGSYNEQFF
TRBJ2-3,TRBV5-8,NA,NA,TGTGCCAGCAGCCTACGACTCGCCAGATATACGCAGTATTTT,CASSLRLARYTQYF
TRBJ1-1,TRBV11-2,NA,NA,TGTGCCAGCAGCTTCGTTTATGAAGCTTTCTTT,CASSFVYEAFF
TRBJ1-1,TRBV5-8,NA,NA,TGTGCCAGCACCATACGGGTCACTGAAGCTTTCTTT,CASTIRVTEAFF
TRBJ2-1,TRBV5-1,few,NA,TGCGCCAGTTGGTTTAGCGAATCCTACAATGAGCAGTTCTTC,CASWFSESYNEQFF
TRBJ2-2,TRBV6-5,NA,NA,TGTGCCAGCAGCCCAACAGGGATCTACACCGGGGAGCTGTTTTTT,CASSPTGIYTGELFF
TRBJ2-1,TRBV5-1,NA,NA,TGCGCCAGCAGCTTGATCGGTTACAATGAGCAGTTCTTC,CASSLIGYNEQFF
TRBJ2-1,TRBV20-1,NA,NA,TGCAGTGCTATTTTAGCAAATGAGCAGTTCTTC,CSAILANEQFF
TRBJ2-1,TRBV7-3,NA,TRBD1,TGTGCCAGCTGTCAGGACAGGGATAATGAGCAGTTCTTC,CASCQDRDNEQFF
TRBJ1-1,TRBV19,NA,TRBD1,TGTGCCACTCGGGACAGAACCATGAACACTGAAGCTTTCTTT,CATRDRTMNTEAFF
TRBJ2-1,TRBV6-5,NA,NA,TGTGCCAGCAGTTACGCTCCTCTATACTACAATGAGCAGTTCTTC,CASSYAPLYYNEQFF
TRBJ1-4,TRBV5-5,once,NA,TGTGCCAGCAGCTTGGGAGGGCTGGGTGAAAAACTGTTTTTT,CASSLGGLGEKLFF
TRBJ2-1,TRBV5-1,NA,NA,TGCGCCAGCAGCCCCTTAGACAGGTACAATGAGCAGTTCTTC,CASSPLDRYNEQFF
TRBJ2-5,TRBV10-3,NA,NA,TGTGCCATCAGTGAGTCCGGTGAGGGGGGGAGAGAGACCCAGTACTTC,CAISESGEGGRETQYF
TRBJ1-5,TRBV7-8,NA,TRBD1,TGTGCCAGCAGCAACGACGGACAGGGAGGAAACAATCAGCCCCAGCATTTT,CASSNDGQGGNNQPQHF
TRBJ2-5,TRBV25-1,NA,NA,TGTGCCAGCAGTGGTCAGATAGAGACCCAGTACTTC,CASSGQIETQYF
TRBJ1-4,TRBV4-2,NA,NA,TGTGCCAGCAGCTCCCCGGGTGCGGGGAATGAAAAACTGTTTTTT,CASSSPGAGNEKLFF
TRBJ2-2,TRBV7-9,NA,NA,TGTGCCAGCAGCTTAGTCTTCTCCGGGGAGCTGTTTTTT,CASSLVFSGELFF